A selection of T cell receptor beta chains follows, all from one sample in a study of T cells in Graves' hyperthyroidism and ophthalmopathy. One entry per CDR3 protein results from TCRdb running MiXCR on the multiplex PCR reads. The sample has roughly 700,000 distinct CDR3 sequences, approximately 15% seen once. Material for sequencing was blood. All receptors derive from a young woman with Graves' hyperthyroidism. Both conserved end residues are trimmed from each CDR3. Each record gives: D gene, clone size, V gene, J gene, CDR3 protein. A D gene is named only where the DNA matches it firmly. Clone size is shown for a subset of rows, as once, few, many or a class of expanded clone.

D: -; size: few; V: TRBV7-3; J: TRBJ2-7; CDR3: ASSLFSGYEQY
D: -; size: -; V: TRBV6-1; J: TRBJ2-6; CDR3: ASSDLYGDSGANVLT
D: -; size: few; V: TRBV7-8; J: TRBJ2-1; CDR3: ASSLGAGLNEQF
D: -; size: few; V: TRBV6-5; J: TRBJ1-1; CDR3: ASSYDPHMNTEAF
D: -; size: few; V: TRBV9; J: TRBJ2-1; CDR3: ASGRDLHNEQF
D: TRBD1; size: many; V: TRBV7-8; J: TRBJ2-7; CDR3: ASSTGTGGYEQY
D: -; size: -; V: TRBV4-1; J: TRBJ2-7; CDR3: ASSQAPFIGRGDYEQY
D: TRBD1; size: few; V: TRBV9; J: TRBJ2-1; CDR3: ASSVTGTGGNEQF
D: -; size: -; V: TRBV30; J: TRBJ1-5; CDR3: AWTRDGNQPQH
D: TRBD1; size: few; V: TRBV24-1; J: TRBJ1-2; CDR3: ATSDRSRDRDYGYT
D: TRBD2; size: many; V: TRBV3-1; J: TRBJ2-5; CDR3: ASSQAFSGREQETQY
D: -; size: few; V: TRBV6-2/TRBV6-3; J: TRBJ2-1; CDR3: ASSYTPEGGNEQF
D: -; size: -; V: TRBV27; J: TRBJ2-1; CDR3: ASRNAGQPNEQF